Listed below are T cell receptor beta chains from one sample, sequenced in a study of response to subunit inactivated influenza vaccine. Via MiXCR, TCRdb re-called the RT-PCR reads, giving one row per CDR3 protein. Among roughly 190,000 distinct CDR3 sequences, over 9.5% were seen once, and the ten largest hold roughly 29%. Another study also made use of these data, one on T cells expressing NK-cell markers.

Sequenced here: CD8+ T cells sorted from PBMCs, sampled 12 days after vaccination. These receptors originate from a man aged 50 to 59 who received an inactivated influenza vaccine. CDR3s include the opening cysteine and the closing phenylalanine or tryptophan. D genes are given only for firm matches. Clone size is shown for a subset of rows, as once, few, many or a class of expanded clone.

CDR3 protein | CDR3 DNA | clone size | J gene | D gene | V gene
CSARDWASATGELFF | TGCAGTGCTAGAGATTGGGCTAGCGCCACCGGGGAGCTGTTTTTT | many | TRBJ2-2 | NA | TRBV20-1
CASSYSYGEQETQYF | TGTGCCAGCAGTTACTCCTACGGAGAACAAGAGACCCAGTACTTC | few | TRBJ2-5 | NA | TRBV6-2/TRBV6-3
CASSQRTENYEQYF | TGCGCCAGCAGCCAACGGACGGAGAACTACGAGCAGTACTTC | few | TRBJ2-7 | NA | TRBV4-1
CASSYSSGRPYNEQFF | TGTGCCAGCAGTTATTCCTCAGGGCGACCCTACAATGAGCAGTTCTTC | many | TRBJ2-1 | NA | TRBV6-2/TRBV6-3
CSASDGASSYNEQFF | TGCAGTGCTAGTGACGGGGCAAGCTCCTACAATGAGCAGTTCTTC | NA | TRBJ2-1 | NA | TRBV20-1
CASSLGGEIYGYTF | TGTGCCAGCAGCTTAGGAGGGGAGATATATGGCTACACCTTC | few | TRBJ1-2 | NA | TRBV5-5
CASSVFEQYF | TGTGCCAGCAGTGTTTTCGAGCAGTACTTC | many | TRBJ2-7 | NA | TRBV2
CASSLEGTAVTEAFF | TGCGCCAGCAGCCTGGAAGGGACAGCAGTCACTGAAGCTTTCTTT | few | TRBJ1-1 | TRBD1 | TRBV5-1
CASSYGDSSYEQYF | TGCGCCAGCAGTTACGGGGACAGCTCCTACGAGCAGTACTTC | NA | TRBJ2-7 | TRBD1 | TRBV5-1
CASSFEGSSYEQYF | TGCGCCAGCAGCTTCGAAGGGAGCTCCTACGAGCAGTACTTC | NA | TRBJ2-7 | NA | TRBV5-1
CASSLSWTGGDYSYEQYF | TGTGCCAGCAGTTTATCCTGGACAGGGGGAGACTACTCCTACGAGCAGTACTTC | few | TRBJ2-7 | TRBD1 | TRBV28
CASSNSRPLIQETQYF | TGCGCCAGCAGCAACTCCCGGCCACTAATCCAAGAGACCCAGTACTTC | few | TRBJ2-5 | NA | TRBV5-1
CASSIEKSYEQYF | TGTGCCAGTAGTATAGAAAAGAGCTACGAGCAGTACTTC | NA | TRBJ2-7 | NA | TRBV19
CASRHRETQYF | TGTGCCAGCAGGCACCGAGAGACCCAGTACTTC | NA | TRBJ2-5 | NA | TRBV6-5
CASSPAGRGKQPQHF | TGTGCCAGCAGCCCCGCAGGCAGGGGAAAACAGCCCCAGCATTTT | NA | TRBJ1-5 | NA | TRBV12-3/TRBV12-4
CASSLYRTADTQYF | TGCGCCAGCAGCCTTTATAGGACGGCAGATACGCAGTATTTT | few | TRBJ2-3 | NA | TRBV4-1
CASSLLVGGGATDTQYF | TGTGCCAGCAGCTTACTTGTTGGCGGGGGGGCGACAGATACGCAGTATTTT | NA | TRBJ2-3 | TRBD2 | TRBV11-2
CASSPEAFFLAKNIQYF | TGTGCCAGCAGCCCGGAGGCCTTTTTCCTAGCCAAAAACATTCAGTACTTC | few | TRBJ2-4 | NA | TRBV7-2
CASSLRSIGELFF | TGTGCCAGCAGTTTAAGGTCAATCGGGGAGCTGTTTTTT | NA | TRBJ2-2 | NA | TRBV27
CASSSPGTSSYNEQFF | TGTGCCAGCAGCTCACCGGGGACTAGCTCCTACAATGAGCAGTTCTTC | few | TRBJ2-1 | TRBD2 | TRBV7-9
CASTISVNMNTEAFF | TGTGCCAGCACCATCTCAGTTAACATGAACACTGAAGCTTTCTTT | NA | TRBJ1-1 | NA | TRBV28
CASSYSTTLPYNEQFF | TGTGCCAGCAGTTACTCGACGACCCTTCCCTACAATGAGCAGTTCTTC | few | TRBJ2-1 | NA | TRBV6-2/TRBV6-3
CAIRRGVAYNEQFF | TGTGCCATCCGACGTGGCGTGGCCTACAATGAGCAGTTCTTC | NA | TRBJ2-1 | NA | TRBV12-3/TRBV12-4
CASSLRGPRNSPLHF | TGTGCCAGCAGTTTGCGGGGGCCCCGAAATTCACCCCTCCACTTT | NA | TRBJ1-6 | NA | TRBV5-4
CATSVGLGTGELFF | TGTGCCACCAGTGTGGGTTTGGGGACCGGGGAGCTGTTTTTT | few | TRBJ2-2 | NA | TRBV24-1
CASSLWAVANTGELFF | TGTGCCAGCAGCTTATGGGCAGTTGCGAACACCGGGGAGCTGTTTTTT | NA | TRBJ2-2 | NA | TRBV13
CATSDQITGAQYF | TGTGCCACCAGTGATCAAATAACAGGAGCCCAGTACTTC | few | TRBJ2-5 | NA | TRBV24-1
CASTTGQGEHYGYTF | TGTGCCAGCACCACGGGGCAGGGAGAACACTATGGCTACACCTTC | few | TRBJ1-2 | NA | TRBV6-2/TRBV6-3
CASSYPETATNEKLFF | TGTGCCAGCAGTTATCCAGAGACTGCAACTAATGAAAAACTGTTTTTT | NA | TRBJ1-4 | NA | TRBV28
CSVEDGANTGELFF | TGCAGCGTTGAAGATGGTGCGAACACCGGGGAGCTGTTTTTT | many | TRBJ2-2 | NA | TRBV29-1
CATSDFLRGTQYF | TGTGCCACCAGTGATTTTCTACGGGGGACGCAGTATTTT | NA | TRBJ2-3 | NA | TRBV24-1
CASSPPATGVLAGELFF | TGTGCCAGCAGCCCTCCGGCGACTGGGGTCCTCGCCGGGGAGCTGTTTTTT | few | TRBJ2-2 | NA | TRBV3-1
CASSNDSGTGGHSVETQYF | TGTGCCAGCAGCAACGATTCCGGGACAGGGGGACACTCTGTAGAGACCCAGTACTTC | many | TRBJ2-5 | TRBD1 | TRBV28